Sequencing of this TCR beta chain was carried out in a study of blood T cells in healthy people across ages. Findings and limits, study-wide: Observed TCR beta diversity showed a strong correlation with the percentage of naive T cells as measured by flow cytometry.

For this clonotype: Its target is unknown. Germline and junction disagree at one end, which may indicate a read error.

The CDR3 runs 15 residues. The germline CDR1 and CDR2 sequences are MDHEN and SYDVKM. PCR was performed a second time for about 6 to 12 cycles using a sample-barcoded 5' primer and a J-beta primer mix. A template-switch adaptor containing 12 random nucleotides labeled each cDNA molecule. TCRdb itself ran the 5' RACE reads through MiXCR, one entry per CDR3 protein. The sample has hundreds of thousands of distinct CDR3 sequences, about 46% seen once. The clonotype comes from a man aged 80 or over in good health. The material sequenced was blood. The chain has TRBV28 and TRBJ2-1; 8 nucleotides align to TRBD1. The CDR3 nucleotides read TGTGTCAGCAGTTTAAGCAGGGGGCTGATCGATGAGCAGTTCTTC. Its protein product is CVSSLSRGLIDEQFF.